Listed here are 32 T cell receptor beta chains from one sample, sequenced in a study of identical twins. TCRdb redid the calling of the 5' RACE reads with MiXCR, one entry per CDR3 protein. The sample lists 300,000 to 400,000 distinct CDR3 sequences; approximately 13% were seen once. Another study also made use of these data, one on yellow fever vaccine responses in identical twins.

The specimen sequenced was CD8+ T cells sorted from blood. These receptor sequences come from a woman aged 18-29 years in good health.

The chain has TRBV4-2 and TRBJ2-1, with a tentative D call TRBD1 (6 bases). This CDR3 is 11 amino acids long. Germline loops: CDR1 LGHNA, CDR2 YNFKEQ. The germline V and J ends were trimmed by 1 base and 14 bases, with 9 bases remaining between them. CDR3 residues: CASSQGQGKFF. DNA of the CDR3: TGTGCCAGCAGCCAAGGGCAGGGGAAGTTCTTC.

This clonotype was seen many times. The rearrangement links TRBV3-1 to TRBJ2-2; D uncertain. The CDR3 contains 14 residues. V shed 0 bases and J shed 5 bases, with 7 bases lying between them. In germline, CDR1 is LGHDT, CDR2 YNNKEL (reference sequence). CDR3 region: CASSQDAGTGELFF. DNA of the CDR3: TGTGCCAGCAGCCAAGATGCCGGTACCGGGGAGCTGTTTTTT.

The chain is built from TRBV6-5 and TRBJ2-7; 10 nucleotides match TRBD1. Germline V CDR1 and CDR2: MNHEY, SVGAGI. The CDR3 runs to 15 residues. Trimming removed 1 base from V and 2 bases from J; junction bases left unmatched: 2. The CDR3 nucleotides read TGTGCCAGCAGTTACTTGGGACAGGGGACCTACGAGCAGTACTTC. It specifies CASSYLGQGTYEQYF.

A few counts support this clonotype. The chain couples TRBV12-3 or TRBV12-4 to TRBJ2-3, with D possibly TRBD1 on 6 matching bases. Trimming left V 5 bases short and J 7 bases short, with 10 bases between. This CDR3 has 12 amino acids. CDR3 loop: CASSPQGYTQYF. In DNA, the CDR3 is TGTGCCAGCAGTCCACAGGGTTATACGCAGTATTTT.

This clonotype was seen at least ten times. This chain links TRBV2 with TRBJ2-1; TRBD2 matches at 8 bases. Germline CDR1 and CDR2: SNHLY and FYNNEI. V gave up 3 bases and J gave up 3 bases; unmatched junction bases: 4. The CDR3 has 15 amino acids. The chain's CDR3 is CASSDPLAVYNEQFF. CDR3 in DNA: TGTGCCAGCAGTGATCCACTAGCGGTCTACAATGAGCAGTTCTTC.

CDR3: CAIRDPGQTSGSSTDTQYF. The CDR3 region has the DNA TGTGCCATCAGAGACCCGGGACAGACTAGCGGGTCTAGCACAGATACGCAGTATTTT. V and J are TRBV10-3 and TRBJ2-3, with TRBD2 matching over 10 bases. Germline V gene data show CDR1 as ENHRY and CDR2 as SYGVKD. The CDR3 runs 19 residues. V lost 6 bases to trimming and J lost 0 bases; unmatched junction nucleotides: 15.

V gene TRBV10-3 combines with J gene TRBJ2-5, with D perhaps TRBD1 (5 bases). The CDR3 loop spans 12 amino acids. V was cut by 6 bases and J by 2 bases, with 7 bases left in between. The germline gives CDR1 ENHRY, CDR2 SYGVKD. CDR3 protein: CAIRDNQETQYF. The CDR3, as DNA: TGTGCCATCAGGGACAATCAAGAGACCCAGTACTTC.

This clonotype occurred a few times. CDR3 region: CASSLVGLSGNTIYF. In DNA form, the CDR3 reads TGTGCCAGCAGCTTGGTTGGGCTCTCTGGAAACACCATATATTTT. This chain uses TRBV5-5 with TRBJ1-3; D gene ambiguous. CDR1 and CDR2 (germline): SGHKS, YYEKEE (reference sequence). The CDR3 contains 15 residues. The V end lost 0 bases, the J end lost 0 bases, and 7 bases lay between the germline ends.

In nucleotides, the CDR3 is TGTGCCAGCAGTTGGACCGGGACGGACTACGAGCAGTACTTC. The encoded protein is CASSWTGTDYEQYF. The chain employs TRBV28 and TRBJ2-7, with D perhaps being TRBD1 or TRBD2 (5 bases each). Germline V gene sequence: CDR1 MDHEN, CDR2 SYDVKM. The CDR3 loop spans 14 amino acids. Trimming left V 4 bases short and J 3 bases short, with 13 bases between.

This clonotype was recorded many times. The chain is built from TRBV6-2 or TRBV6-3 and TRBJ2-1; 8 bases fit TRBD2. Per the germline V gene, CDR1 is MNHEY and CDR2 is SVGEGT. The CDR3 totals 17 residues. With 2 bases clipped from V and 2 bases from J, the junction kept 8 bases outside the gene matches. In DNA form, the CDR3 reads TGTGCCAGCAGTTACCAGCCAGCGGGAGTACCCTACAATGAGCAGTTCTTC. Protein sequence: CASSYQPAGVPYNEQFF.

This clonotype came up a few times. The J gene is TRBJ2-7, the V gene TRBV2; either TRBD1 or TRBD2 may supply D (6 bases each). Trimming shortened V by 7 bases and J by 6 bases, and 13 bases separated the two germline ends. Germline CDR1 and CDR2: SNHLY and FYNNEI. The CDR3 contains 12 residues. In DNA form, the CDR3 reads TGTGCCAGCATCGGGGGCGTAGGCGAGCAGTACGTC. Encoded protein: CASIGGVGEQYV.

This clonotype occurred a few times. This sequence joins TRBV6-2 or TRBV6-3 and TRBJ1-1; a possible D gene is TRBD1 (6 bases). The CDR3 has 15 amino acids. Germline V gene data show CDR1 as MNHEY and CDR2 as SVGEGT. The ends were cut back, 5 bases at V and 3 bases at J, with 16 bases in the middle. For the CDR3, the DNA is TGTGCCAGCAGTCAACGACGGGGGCGAGACACTGAAGCTTTCTTT. Protein product: CASSQRRGRDTEAFF.

This clonotype appeared a few times. This chain connects TRBV27 to TRBJ2-3; D possibly matches TRBD1 or TRBD2 (5 bases each). V lost 7 bases to trimming and J lost 2 bases, with 19 bases between them. The CDR3 is 16 amino acids. Germline V CDR1 and CDR2: MNHEY, SMNVEV (reference sequence). The CDR3 region is CASTRDRWGNTDTQYF. DNA for the CDR3: TGTGCCAGCACCCGGGACCGGTGGGGGAACACAGATACGCAGTATTTT.

The chain is built from TRBV3-1 and TRBJ1-2; D remains ambiguous. V gave up 0 bases and J gave up 2 bases, with 25 bases separating them. CDR1 is LGHDT and CDR2 is YNNKEL in the germline V gene (reference sequence). The CDR3 has 20 amino acids. CDR3 amino acids: CASSQDQWVAGPSDNYGYTF. The DNA of the CDR3 is TGTGCCAGCAGCCAAGATCAGTGGGTGGCAGGCCCATCCGACAACTATGGCTACACCTTC.

CDR3 nucleotides: TGTGCCAGCAGCCCAACCGGGACAGGGTACCCCGAGCAGTACTTC. Translation: CASSPTGTGYPEQYF. The chain links TRBV5-6 to TRBJ2-7; 9 nucleotides agree with TRBD1. This CDR3 is built from 15 residues. Germline assignment: CDR1 SGHDT and CDR2 YYEEEE. V lost 4 bases to trimming and J lost 6 bases; unmatched junction nucleotides: 11.

This chain connects TRBV6-5 to TRBJ2-2, with 12 nucleotides matching TRBD1. Losses at the gene ends were 2 bases for V and 6 bases for J; bases not matched to a gene: 4. This CDR3 has 16 amino acids. In germline, CDR1 is MNHEY, CDR2 SVGAGI. The CDR3 nucleotides read TGTGCCAGCAGTTACGTGGGACAGGGGGCCTCCGGGGAGCTGTTTTTT. Its protein is CASSYVGQGASGELFF.

In its sample, this clonotype was seen a few times. The V call is TRBV15, the J call TRBJ2-2; D perhaps matches TRBD2 (6 bases). V shed 0 bases and J shed 6 bases, with 17 bases lying between them. The length of the CDR3 is 17 residues. Germline-derived CDR1 and CDR2 are LNHNV and YYDKDF (reference sequence). In nucleotides, the CDR3 is TGTGCCACCAGCAGAGATCATAGTGGGGGGTTCGCCGGGGAGCTGTTTTTT. Translated: CATSRDHSGGFAGELFF.

The chain carries TRBV29-1 and TRBJ1-1; no definite D call. With 7 bases removed from V and 1 base from J, the gap between germline ends came to 4 bases. CDR1 is SQVTM, CDR2 ANQGSEA, per germline. The CDR3 has 10 amino acids. CDR3 region: CSAENTEAFF. CDR3 coding DNA: TGCAGCGCGGAGAACACTGAAGCTTTCTTT. Full variable domain (outside the CDR3, taken from reference TRBV29-1 and TRBJ1-1): SAVISQKPSRDICQRGTSLTIQCQVDSQVTMMFWYRQQPGQSLTLIATANQGSEATYESGFVIDKFPISRPNLTFSTLTVSNMSPEDSSIYLCSAENTEAFFGQGTRLTVV.

The V gene is TRBV20-1, the J gene TRBJ2-1; D not certain. Trimming left V 1 base short and J 6 bases short, with 19 bases between. Germline CDR1 DFQATT, CDR2 SNEGSKA (reference sequence). The CDR3 consists of 16 residues. The CDR3 DNA is TGCAGTGCTAGAGGCGAACAGATCCCAACTGCCAATGAGCAGTTCTTC. This gives the protein CSARGEQIPTANEQFF.

This clonotype was seen many times. The rearrangement uses TRBV20-1 and TRBJ1-1, with 9 bases aligning to TRBD1. The germline CDR1 and CDR2 sequences are DFQATT and SNEGSKA (reference sequence). Germline trimming cut 6 bases from V and 3 bases from J; bases unmatched to any gene: 8. This CDR3 comprises 14 residues. The CDR3 DNA reads as TGCAGTGCCAGTCCAGGACAGGGGCACACTGAAGCTTTCTTT. This sequence encodes CSASPGQGHTEAFF.

This clonotype was seen a few times. The chain has TRBV21-1 and TRBJ2-3; TRBD2 is the table's D call and was not checked against the DNA. TRBV21-1 is reported as a pseudogene. The CDR3 spans 16 residues. CDR3 coding DNA: TGTGCCAGCAGCAAACGTACTAGCGGGGCTCCAGATACGCAGTATTTT. It translates to CASSKRTSGAPDTQYF.

Here the CDR3 reads CASSLSPRQGPDTQYF. In nucleotides, the CDR3 is TGTGCCAGCAGCTTATCTCCGAGACAGGGTCCAGATACGCAGTATTTT. The V call is TRBV7-6, the J call TRBJ2-3; 7 bases fit TRBD1. The junction had 9 bases not matched to a gene; V was cut back by 2 bases and J by 4 bases. Per germline, CDR1 SGHVS and CDR2 FNYEAQ. This CDR3 is built from 16 residues.

This clonotype was recorded many times. The DNA of the CDR3 is TGTGCCAGCAGTTTAGGTCTAGCGGACACAGATACGCAGTATTTT. This codes for CASSLGLADTDTQYF. The chain recombines TRBV12-3 or TRBV12-4 with TRBJ2-3; the match to TRBD2 covers 7 bases. This CDR3 spans 15 amino acids. Trimming at V came to 1 base and at J to 2 bases, leaving 3 bases not matched to a gene.

The chain employs TRBV11-2 and TRBJ2-2; D is unresolved. Trimming left V 1 base short and J 1 base short, with 10 bases between. This CDR3 has 16 residues. Germline assignment: CDR1 SGHAT and CDR2 FQNNGV. The CDR3 coding sequence is TGTGCCAGCAGCTTAGTTTGGCCCCTGAACACCGGGGAGCTGTTTTTT. Translating gives CASSLVWPLNTGELFF.

This clonotype was counted a few times. J is TRBJ2-7 and V is TRBV4-1; the match to TRBD1 covers 8 bases. This CDR3 contains 13 residues. The V gene end was trimmed by 6 bases and the J gene end by 0 bases; junction bases not matched to a gene: 1. In germline, CDR1 is MGHRA, CDR2 YSYEKL. CDR3 in amino acids: CASRQGGSYEQYF. The CDR3 coding sequence is TGCGCCAGCAGACAGGGGGGCTCCTACGAGCAGTACTTC.

The chain couples TRBV29-1 to TRBJ2-2; perhaps TRBD1 as D (5 bases). The CDR3 spans 13 residues. Germline CDR1 reads SQVTM; CDR2 reads ANQGSEA. Trimming left V 1 base short and J 4 bases short, with 7 bases between. The CDR3 DNA reads as TGCAGCGTTGAAGGCAGGGTCACCGGGGAGCTGTTTTTT. This codes for CSVEGRVTGELFF.

The rearrangement uses TRBV5-6 and TRBJ1-1; tentative D call: TRBD1 (6 bases). Trimming took 5 bases from V and 1 from J, leaving 12 bases between them. Germline V gives CDR1 SGHDT, CDR2 YYEEEE. The length of the CDR3 is 14 residues. The CDR3 loop reads CASRPQGSNTEAFF. The DNA of the CDR3 is TGTGCCAGCAGGCCACAGGGCTCGAACACTGAAGCTTTCTTT.

V gene TRBV20-1 combines with J gene TRBJ2-3; either TRBD1 or TRBD2 may fit D (5 bases each). This CDR3 has 13 amino acids. Trimming shortened V by 6 bases and J by 1 base, and 11 bases separated the two germline ends. Germline V gene sequence: CDR1 DFQATT, CDR2 SNEGSKA (reference sequence). CDR3 in DNA: TGCAGTGCCAATGGGGGTCGCACAGATACGCAGTATTTT. Its protein is CSANGGRTDTQYF.

Only a few counts were recorded for this clonotype. The chain recombines TRBV2 with TRBJ2-7; TRBD2 agrees at 12 bases. J lost 1 base, V lost 5 bases, and 9 bases had no gene match. This CDR3 has 17 amino acids. The germline V gene has CDR1 SNHLY and CDR2 FYNNEI. The CDR3 bases are TGTGCCAGCAGTCATCAGACTAGCGGGAGTCTGTCCTACGAGCAGTACTTC. It yields the protein CASSHQTSGSLSYEQYF.

The rearrangement links TRBV27 to TRBJ2-7, with 11 bases matching TRBD2. Germline V gene sequence: CDR1 MNHEY, CDR2 SMNVEV (reference sequence). Unmatched junction bases numbered 7, after V lost 6 bases and J lost 6 bases. There are 14 residues in the CDR3. CDR3 residues: CASSLSGRATEQYF. The CDR3 coding sequence is TGTGCCAGCAGCCTTAGCGGGAGGGCCACCGAGCAGTACTTC.

The rearrangement uses TRBV24-1 and TRBJ2-1, with TRBD2 as a possible D gene (6 bases). CDR1 and CDR2 from the germline V gene are KGHDR and SFDVKD. V was pared by 0 bases and J by 4 bases, with 15 bases between. There are 17 residues in the CDR3. This CDR3 is CATSDLIGPSAYNEQFF. CDR3 sequence (DNA): TGTGCCACCAGTGATTTGATTGGGCCTAGCGCTTACAATGAGCAGTTCTTC.

V is TRBV20-1 and J is TRBJ2-3, with 7 bases identical to TRBD2. The CDR3 covers 14 residues. CDR1 is DFQATT and CDR2 is SNEGSKA in the germline V gene (reference sequence). The CDR3 sequence: CALGTAGVADTQYF. The CDR3 nucleotides read TGCGCTCTCGGGACGGCGGGGGTTGCAGATACGCAGTATTTT.